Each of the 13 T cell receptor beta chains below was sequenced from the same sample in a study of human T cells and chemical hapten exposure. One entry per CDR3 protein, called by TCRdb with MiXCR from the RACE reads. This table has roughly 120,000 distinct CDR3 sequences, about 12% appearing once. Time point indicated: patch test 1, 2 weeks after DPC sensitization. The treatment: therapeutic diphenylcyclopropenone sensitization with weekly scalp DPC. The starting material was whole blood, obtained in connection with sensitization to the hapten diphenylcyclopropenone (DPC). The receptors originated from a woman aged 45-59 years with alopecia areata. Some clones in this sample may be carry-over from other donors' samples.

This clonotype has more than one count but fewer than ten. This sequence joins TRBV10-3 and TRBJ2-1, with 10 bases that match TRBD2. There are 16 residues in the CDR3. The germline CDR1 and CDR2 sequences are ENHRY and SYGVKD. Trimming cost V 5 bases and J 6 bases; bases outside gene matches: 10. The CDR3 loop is CAISSILAGDGNEQFF. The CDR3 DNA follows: TGTGCCATCAGTTCCATCCTAGCGGGAGATGGCAATGAGCAGTTCTTC.

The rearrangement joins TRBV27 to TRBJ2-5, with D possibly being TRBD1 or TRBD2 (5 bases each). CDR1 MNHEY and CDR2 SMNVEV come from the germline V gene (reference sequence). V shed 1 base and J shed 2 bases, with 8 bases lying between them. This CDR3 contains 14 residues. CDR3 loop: CASSLYGAQETQYF. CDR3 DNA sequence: TGTGCCAGCAGTTTATACGGGGCGCAAGAGACCCAGTACTTC.

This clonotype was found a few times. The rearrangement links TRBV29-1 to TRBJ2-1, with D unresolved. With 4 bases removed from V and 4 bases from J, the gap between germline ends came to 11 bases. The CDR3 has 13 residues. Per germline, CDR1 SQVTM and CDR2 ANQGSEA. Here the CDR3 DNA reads TGCAGCGTTGTGTGGTTGGGGTACAATGAGCAGTTCTTC. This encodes CSVVWLGYNEQFF.

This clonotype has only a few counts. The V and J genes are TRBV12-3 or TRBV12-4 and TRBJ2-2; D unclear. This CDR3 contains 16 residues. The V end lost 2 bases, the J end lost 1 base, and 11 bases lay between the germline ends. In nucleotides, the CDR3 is TGTGCCAGCAGTTTATCGGCAGGAATGAACACCGGGGAGCTGTTTTTT. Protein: CASSLSAGMNTGELFF.

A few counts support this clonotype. This CDR3 is CSLILPSSYNEQFF. The CDR3 region has the DNA TGCAGCTTAATACTCCCGAGCTCCTACAATGAGCAGTTCTTC. The chain has TRBV29-1 and TRBJ2-1, with no clear D. V shed 8 bases and J shed 0 bases, with 14 bases lying between them. Germline-derived CDR1 and CDR2 are SQVTM and ANQGSEA. The CDR3 covers 14 residues.

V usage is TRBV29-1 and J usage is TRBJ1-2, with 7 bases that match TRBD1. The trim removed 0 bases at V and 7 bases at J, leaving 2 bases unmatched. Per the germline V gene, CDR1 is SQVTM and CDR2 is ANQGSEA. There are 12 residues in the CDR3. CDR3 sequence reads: CSVEDQGGGYTF. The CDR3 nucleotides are TGCAGCGTTGAAGATCAGGGGGGTGGCTACACCTTC.

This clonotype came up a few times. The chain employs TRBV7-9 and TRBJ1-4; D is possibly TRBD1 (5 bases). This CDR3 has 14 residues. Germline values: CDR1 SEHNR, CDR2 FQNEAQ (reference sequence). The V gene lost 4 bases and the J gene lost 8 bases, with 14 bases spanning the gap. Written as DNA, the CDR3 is TGTGCCAGCAGCTCTCAGGGCGTTGGGGAAAAACTGTTTTTT. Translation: CASSSQGVGEKLFF.

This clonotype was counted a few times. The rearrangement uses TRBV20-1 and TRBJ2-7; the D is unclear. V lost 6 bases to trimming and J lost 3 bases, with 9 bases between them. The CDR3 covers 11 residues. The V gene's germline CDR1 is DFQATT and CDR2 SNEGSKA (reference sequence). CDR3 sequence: CSARPLYEQYF. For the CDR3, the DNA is TGCAGTGCGAGACCTCTCTACGAGCAGTACTTC.

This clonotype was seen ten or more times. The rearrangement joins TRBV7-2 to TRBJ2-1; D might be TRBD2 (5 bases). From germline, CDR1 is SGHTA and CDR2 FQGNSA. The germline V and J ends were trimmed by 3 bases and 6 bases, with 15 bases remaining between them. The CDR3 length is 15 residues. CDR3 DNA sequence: TGTGCCAGCAGCTTCAGGACCACCGGGGTCAATGAGCAGTTCTTC. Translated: CASSFRTTGVNEQFF.

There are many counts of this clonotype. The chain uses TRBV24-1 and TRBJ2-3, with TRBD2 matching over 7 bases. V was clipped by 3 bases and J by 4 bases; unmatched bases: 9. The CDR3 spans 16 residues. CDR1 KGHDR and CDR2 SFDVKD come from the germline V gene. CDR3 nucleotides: TGTGCCACCAGTGATCTGGGGGAGGGCCGGTCAGATACGCAGTATTTT. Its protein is CATSDLGEGRSDTQYF.

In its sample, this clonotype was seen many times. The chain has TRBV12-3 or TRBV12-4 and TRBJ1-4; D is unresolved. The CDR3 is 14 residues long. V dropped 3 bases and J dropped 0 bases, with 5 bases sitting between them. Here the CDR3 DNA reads TGTGCCAGCAGTTTTAGTACAACTAATGAAAAACTGTTTTTT. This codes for CASSFSTTNEKLFF.

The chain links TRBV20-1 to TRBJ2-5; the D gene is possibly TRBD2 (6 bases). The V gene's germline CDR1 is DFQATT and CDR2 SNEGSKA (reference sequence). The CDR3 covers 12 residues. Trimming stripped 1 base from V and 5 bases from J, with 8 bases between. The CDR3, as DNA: TGCAGTGCTAGAGTCGCGGGGGAGACCCAGTACTTC. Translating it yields CSARVAGETQYF.

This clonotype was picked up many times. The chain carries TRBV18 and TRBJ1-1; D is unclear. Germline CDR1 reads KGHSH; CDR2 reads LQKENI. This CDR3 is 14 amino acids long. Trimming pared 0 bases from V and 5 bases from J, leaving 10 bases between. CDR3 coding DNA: TGTGCCAGCTCACCACCAGGGCAGAGTACTGAAGCTTTCTTT. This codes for CASSPPGQSTEAFF.